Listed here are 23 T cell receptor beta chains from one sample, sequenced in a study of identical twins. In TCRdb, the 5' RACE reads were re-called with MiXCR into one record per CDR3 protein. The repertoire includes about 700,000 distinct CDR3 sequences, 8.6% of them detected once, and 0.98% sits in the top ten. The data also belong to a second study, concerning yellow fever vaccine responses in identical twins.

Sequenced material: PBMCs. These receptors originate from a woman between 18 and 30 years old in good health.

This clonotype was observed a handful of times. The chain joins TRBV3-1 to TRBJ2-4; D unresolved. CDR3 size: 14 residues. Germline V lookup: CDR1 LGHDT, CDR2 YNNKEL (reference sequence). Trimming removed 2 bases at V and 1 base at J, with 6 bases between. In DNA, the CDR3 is TGTGCCAGCAGCCAACGATCGGCCAAAAACATTCAGTACTTC. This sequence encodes CASSQRSAKNIQYF.

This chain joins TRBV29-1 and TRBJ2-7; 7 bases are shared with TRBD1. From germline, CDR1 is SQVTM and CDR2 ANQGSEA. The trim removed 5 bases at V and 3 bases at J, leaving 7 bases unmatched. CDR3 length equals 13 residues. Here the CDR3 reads CSVFEGDSYEQYF. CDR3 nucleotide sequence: TGCAGCGTTTTCGAAGGGGACAGCTACGAGCAGTACTTC.

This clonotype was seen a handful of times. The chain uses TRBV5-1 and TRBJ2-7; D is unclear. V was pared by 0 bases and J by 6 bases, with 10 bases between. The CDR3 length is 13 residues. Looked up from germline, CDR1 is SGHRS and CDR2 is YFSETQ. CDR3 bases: TGCGCCAGCAGCTTGGCCTTGGGTGCCGAGCAGTACTTC. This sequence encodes CASSLALGAEQYF.

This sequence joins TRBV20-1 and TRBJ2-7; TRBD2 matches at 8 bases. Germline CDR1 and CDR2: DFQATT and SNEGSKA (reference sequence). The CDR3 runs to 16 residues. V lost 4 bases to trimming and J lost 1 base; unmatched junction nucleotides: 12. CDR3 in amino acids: CSATDPGGALSYEQYF. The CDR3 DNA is TGCAGTGCTACGGATCCGGGGGGGGCGCTTTCCTACGAGCAGTACTTC.

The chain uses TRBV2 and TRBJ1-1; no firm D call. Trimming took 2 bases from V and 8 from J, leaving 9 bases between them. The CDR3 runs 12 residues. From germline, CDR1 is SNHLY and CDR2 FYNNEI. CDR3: CASSEFVGEAFF. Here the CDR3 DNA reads TGTGCCAGCAGTGAATTTGTAGGGGAAGCTTTCTTT.

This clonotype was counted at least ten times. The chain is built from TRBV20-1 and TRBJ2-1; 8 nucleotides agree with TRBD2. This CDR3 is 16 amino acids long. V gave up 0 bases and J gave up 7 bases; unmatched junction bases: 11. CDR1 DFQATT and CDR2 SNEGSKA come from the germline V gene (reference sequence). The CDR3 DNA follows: TGCAGTGCTAGAGATCTACTAGCGGTCTCTGAGAATGAGCAGTTCTTC. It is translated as CSARDLLAVSENEQFF.

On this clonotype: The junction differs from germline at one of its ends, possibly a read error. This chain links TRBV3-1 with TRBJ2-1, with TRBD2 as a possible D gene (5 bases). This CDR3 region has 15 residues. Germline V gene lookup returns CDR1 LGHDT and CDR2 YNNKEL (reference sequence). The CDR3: CACSLSGSSYNEQFF. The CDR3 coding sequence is TGTGCCTGCAGCCTAAGCGGAAGCTCCTACAATGAGCAGTTCTTC.

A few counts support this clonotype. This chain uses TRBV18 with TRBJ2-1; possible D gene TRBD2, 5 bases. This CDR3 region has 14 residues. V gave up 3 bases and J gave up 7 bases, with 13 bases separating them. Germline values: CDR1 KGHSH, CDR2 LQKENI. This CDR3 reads CASSPAGFGNEQFF. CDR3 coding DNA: TGTGCCAGCTCACCCGCGGGTTTTGGGAATGAGCAGTTCTTC.

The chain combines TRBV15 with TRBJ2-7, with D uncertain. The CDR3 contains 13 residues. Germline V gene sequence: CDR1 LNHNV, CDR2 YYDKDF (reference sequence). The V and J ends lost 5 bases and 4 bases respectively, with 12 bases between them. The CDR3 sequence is CATSPEKGYEQYF. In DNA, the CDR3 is TGTGCCACCAGCCCTGAGAAGGGTTACGAGCAGTACTTC.

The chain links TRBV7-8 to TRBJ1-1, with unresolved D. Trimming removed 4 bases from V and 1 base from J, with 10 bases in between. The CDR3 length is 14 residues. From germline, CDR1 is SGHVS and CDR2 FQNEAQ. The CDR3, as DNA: TGTGCCAGCAGCTCTTCATTAGGGAACACTGAAGCTTTCTTT. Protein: CASSSSLGNTEAFF.

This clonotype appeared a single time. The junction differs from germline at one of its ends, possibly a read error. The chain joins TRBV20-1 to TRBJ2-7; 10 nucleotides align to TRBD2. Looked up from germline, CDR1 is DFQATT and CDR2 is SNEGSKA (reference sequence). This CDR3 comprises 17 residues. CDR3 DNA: TGCTGTGCTAGAGCGGGAGAGCTAGCGGGGGTCTCCTACGAGCAGTACTTC. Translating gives CCARAGELAGVSYEQYF.

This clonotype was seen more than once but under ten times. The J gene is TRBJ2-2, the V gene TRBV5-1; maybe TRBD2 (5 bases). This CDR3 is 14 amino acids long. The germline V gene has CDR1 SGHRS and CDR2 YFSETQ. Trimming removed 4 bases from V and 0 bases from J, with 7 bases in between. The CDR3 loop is CASSHGTNTGELFF. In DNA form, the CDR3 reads TGCGCCAGCAGCCACGGGACGAACACCGGGGAGCTGTTTTTT. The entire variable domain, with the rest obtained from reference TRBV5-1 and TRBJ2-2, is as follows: KAGVTQTPRYLIKTRGQQVTLSCSPISGHRSVSWYQQTPGQGLQFLFEYFSETQRNKGNFPGRFSGRQFSNSRSEMNVSTLELGDSALYLCASSHGTNTGELFFGEGSRLTVL.

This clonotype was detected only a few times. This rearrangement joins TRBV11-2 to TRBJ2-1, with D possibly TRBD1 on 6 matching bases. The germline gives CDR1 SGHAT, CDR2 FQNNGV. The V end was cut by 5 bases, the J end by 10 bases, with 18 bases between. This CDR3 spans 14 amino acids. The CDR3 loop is CASSAVNRDTEQFF. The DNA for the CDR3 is TGTGCCAGCAGCGCAGTCAACCGGGACACCGAGCAGTTCTTC. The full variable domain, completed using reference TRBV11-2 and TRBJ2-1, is EAGVAQSPRYKIIEKRQSVAFWCNPISGHATLYWYQQILGQGPKLLIQFQNNGVVDDSQLPKDRFSAERLKGVDSTLKIQPAKLEDSAVYLCASSAVNRDTEQFFGPGTRLTVL.

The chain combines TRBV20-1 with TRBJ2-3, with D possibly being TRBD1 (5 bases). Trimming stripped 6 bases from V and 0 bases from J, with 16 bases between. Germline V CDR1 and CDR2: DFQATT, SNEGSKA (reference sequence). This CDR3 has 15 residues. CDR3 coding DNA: TGCAGTGCGGCAGACAGAAAAATTAGCACAGATACGCAGTATTTT. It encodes CSAADRKISTDTQYF.

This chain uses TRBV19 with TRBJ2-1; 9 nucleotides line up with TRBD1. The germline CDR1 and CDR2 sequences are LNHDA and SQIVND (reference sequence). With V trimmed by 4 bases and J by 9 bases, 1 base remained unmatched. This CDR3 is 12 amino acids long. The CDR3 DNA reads TGTGCCAGTAGTAGGGACAGGGTTGAGCAGTTCTTC. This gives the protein CASSRDRVEQFF.

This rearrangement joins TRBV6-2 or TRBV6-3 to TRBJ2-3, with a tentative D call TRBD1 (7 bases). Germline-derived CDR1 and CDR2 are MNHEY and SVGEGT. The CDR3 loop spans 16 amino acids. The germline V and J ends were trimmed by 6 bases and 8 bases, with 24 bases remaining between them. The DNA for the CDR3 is TGTGCCAGCAGCTACGACGCTGGAGGGGGCAGGGGTACGCAGTATTTT. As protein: CASSYDAGGGRGTQYF.

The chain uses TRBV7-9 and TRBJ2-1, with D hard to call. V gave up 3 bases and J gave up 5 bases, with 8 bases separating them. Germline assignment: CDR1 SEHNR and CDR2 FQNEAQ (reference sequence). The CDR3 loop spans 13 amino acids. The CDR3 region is CASSFGVNNEQFF. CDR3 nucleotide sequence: TGTGCCAGCAGCTTTGGGGTGAACAATGAGCAGTTCTTC.

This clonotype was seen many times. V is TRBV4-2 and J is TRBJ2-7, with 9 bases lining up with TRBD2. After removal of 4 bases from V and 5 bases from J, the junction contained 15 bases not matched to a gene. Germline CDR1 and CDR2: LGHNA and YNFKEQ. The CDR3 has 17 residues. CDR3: CASSPTTARGGSDEQYF. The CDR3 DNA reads TGTGCCAGCAGCCCTACGACTGCGCGGGGGGGCAGCGACGAGCAGTACTTC.

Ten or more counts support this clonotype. CDR3 bases: TGTGCCAGCAGCTTCGTCACTTCAGGGGACATGGTCCAAGAGACCCAGTACTTC. It is translated as CASSFVTSGDMVQETQYF. This chain connects TRBV11-1 to TRBJ2-5; TRBD1 might be the D (6 bases). This CDR3 region has 18 residues. V lost 3 bases, J lost 1 base, and 21 bases lay in between. The germline V gene has CDR1 SGHAT and CDR2 FQDESV (reference sequence).

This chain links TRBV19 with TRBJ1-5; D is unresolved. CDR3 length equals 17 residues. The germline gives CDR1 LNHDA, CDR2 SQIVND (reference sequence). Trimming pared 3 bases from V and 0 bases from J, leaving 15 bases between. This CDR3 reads CASSILKEPYSNQPQHF. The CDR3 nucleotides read TGTGCCAGTAGTATTCTCAAAGAACCTTATAGCAATCAGCCCCAGCATTTT. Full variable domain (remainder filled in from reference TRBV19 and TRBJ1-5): DGGITQSPKYLFRKEGQNVTLSCEQNLNHDAMYWYRQDPGQGLRLIYYSQIVNDFQKGDIAEGYSVSREKKESFPLTVTSAQKNPTAFYLCASSILKEPYSNQPQHFGDGTRLSIL.

The DNA for the CDR3 is TGCAGCGTTGAGGTGGGACGCTTGGATGAAAAACTGTTTTTT. Translation: CSVEVGRLDEKLFF. The chain carries TRBV29-1 and TRBJ1-4, with a weak D call TRBD1 (5 bases). This CDR3 comprises 14 residues. Germline loops: CDR1 SQVTM, CDR2 ANQGSEA. The germline V and J ends were trimmed by 3 bases and 6 bases, with 14 bases remaining between them.

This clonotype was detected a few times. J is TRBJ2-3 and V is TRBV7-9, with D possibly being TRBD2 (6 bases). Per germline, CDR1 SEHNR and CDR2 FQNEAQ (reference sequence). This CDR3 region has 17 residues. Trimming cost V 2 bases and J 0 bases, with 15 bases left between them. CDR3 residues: CASSLMASDPSTDTQYF. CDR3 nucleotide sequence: TGTGCCAGCAGCTTAATGGCTAGCGACCCAAGCACAGATACGCAGTATTTT.

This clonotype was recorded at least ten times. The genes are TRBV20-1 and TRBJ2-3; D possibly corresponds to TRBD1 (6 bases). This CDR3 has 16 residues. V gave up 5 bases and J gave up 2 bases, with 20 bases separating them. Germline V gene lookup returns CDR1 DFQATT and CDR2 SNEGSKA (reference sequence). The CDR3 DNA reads TGCAGTGCTGAACCCGGCCTGGACAGACCCACAGATACGCAGTATTTT. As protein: CSAEPGLDRPTDTQYF.